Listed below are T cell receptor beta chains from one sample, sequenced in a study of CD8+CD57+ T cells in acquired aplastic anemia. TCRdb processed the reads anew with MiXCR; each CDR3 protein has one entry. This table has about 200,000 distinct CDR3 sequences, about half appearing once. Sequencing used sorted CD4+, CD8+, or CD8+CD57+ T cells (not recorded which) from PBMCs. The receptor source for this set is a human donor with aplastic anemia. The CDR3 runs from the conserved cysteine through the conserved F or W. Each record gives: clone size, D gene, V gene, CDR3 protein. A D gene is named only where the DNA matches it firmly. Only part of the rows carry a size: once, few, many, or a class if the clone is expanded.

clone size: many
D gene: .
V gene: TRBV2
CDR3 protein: CASSWQVEEKLFF

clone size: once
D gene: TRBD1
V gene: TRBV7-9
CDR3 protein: CASSLRDRINQPQHF

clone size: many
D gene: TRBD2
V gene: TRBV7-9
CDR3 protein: CASSLEVGGASGYTQYF

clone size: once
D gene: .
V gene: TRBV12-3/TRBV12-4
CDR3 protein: CASQPVGYGYTF

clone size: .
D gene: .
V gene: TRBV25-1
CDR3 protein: CASRCWLGSHTIYF

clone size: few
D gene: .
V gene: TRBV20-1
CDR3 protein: CSAWVRNTEAFF

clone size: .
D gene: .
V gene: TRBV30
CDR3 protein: CAASVGGSGTGELFF

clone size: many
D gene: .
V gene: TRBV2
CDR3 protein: CASSPGGQPQHF

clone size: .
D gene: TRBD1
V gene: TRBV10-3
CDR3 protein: CASSGDRDNSPLHF

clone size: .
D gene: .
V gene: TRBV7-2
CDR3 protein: CASSLADRAYEQYF

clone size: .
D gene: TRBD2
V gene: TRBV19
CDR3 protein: CASQRTSGGGGETQYF

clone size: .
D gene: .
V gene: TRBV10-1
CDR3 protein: CASSESLIMLNTEAFF

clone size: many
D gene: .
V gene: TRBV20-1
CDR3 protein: CSAHPPPVGDNEQFF

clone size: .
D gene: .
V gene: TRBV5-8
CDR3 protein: CASSLGLSQETQYF

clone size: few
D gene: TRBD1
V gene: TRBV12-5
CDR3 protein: CASSEDRYEQYF

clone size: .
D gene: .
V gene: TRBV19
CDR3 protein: CASSFEGSEAFF

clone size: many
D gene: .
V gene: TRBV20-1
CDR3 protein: CSADGETEAFF

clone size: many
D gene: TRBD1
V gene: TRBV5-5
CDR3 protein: CASSSNRGPLHF

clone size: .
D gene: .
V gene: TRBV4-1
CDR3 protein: CASSQDFEAITNTGELFF

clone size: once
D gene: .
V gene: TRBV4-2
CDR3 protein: CASSSQPNQPQHF

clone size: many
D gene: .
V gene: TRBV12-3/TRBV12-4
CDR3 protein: CASSPIQISRNTEAFF

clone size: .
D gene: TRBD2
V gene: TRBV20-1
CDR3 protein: CSAYGAGGDNEQFF

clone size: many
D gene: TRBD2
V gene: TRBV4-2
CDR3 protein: CASSQRRLAGAHEQYF

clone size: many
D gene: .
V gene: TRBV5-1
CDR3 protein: CASSSGGGDYNEQFF

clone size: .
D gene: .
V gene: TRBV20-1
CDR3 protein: CSALTRPNTGELFF

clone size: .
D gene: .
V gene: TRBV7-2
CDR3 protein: CASSQSTDQETQYF

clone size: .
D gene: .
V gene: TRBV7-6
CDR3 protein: CASSLAPGDTQYF

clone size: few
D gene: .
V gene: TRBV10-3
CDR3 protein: CAISEMSGGIYEQYF

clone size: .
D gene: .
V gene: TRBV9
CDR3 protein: CASSATSKETQYF

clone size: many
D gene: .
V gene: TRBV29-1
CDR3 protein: CSVDIGTDTQYF

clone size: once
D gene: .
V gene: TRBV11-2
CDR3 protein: CASTNLGALEAFF

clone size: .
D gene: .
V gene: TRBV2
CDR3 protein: CATAGIDYGYTF

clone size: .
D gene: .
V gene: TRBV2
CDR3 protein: CASRYSENSPLHF

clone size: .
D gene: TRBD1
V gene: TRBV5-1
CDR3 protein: CASSGGTGGKETQYF

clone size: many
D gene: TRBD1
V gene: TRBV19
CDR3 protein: CASSLWTGSTYEQYF